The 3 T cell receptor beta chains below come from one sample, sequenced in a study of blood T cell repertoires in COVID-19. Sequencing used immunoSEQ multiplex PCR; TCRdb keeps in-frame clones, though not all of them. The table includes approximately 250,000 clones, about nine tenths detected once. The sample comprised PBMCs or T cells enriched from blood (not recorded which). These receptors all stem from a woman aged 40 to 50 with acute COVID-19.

In nucleotides, the CDR3 is TGCGCCAGCAGCTCGGACCCACAGGGTTTGAACACTGAAGCTTTCTTT. This encodes CASSSDPQGLNTEAFF. This sequence joins TRBV5-1 and TRBJ1-1, with a tentative D call TRBD1 (6 bases). V lost 3 bases and J lost 0, with 15 bases in between. CDR1 SGHRS and CDR2 YFSETQ come from the germline V gene. CDR3 length equals 16 residues.

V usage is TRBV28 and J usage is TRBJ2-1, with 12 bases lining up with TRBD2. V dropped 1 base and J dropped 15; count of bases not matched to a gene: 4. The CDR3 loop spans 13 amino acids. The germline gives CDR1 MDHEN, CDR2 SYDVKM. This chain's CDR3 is CASSLSALAGGFF. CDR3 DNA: TGTGCCAGCAGTTTATCTGCACTAGCGGGAGGGTTCTTC.

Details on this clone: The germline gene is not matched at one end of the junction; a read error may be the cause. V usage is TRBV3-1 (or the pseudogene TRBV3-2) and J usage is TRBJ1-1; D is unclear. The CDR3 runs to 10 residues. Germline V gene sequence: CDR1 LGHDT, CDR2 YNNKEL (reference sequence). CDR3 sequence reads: CASSQGGPNF. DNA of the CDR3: TGTGCCAGCAGCCAAGGCGGGCCTAATTTT.